The 6 T cell receptor beta chains in this list originate from one sample, sequenced in a study of blood T cell repertoires in COVID-19. The protocol was immunoSEQ multiplex PCR, while the TCRdb copy is restricted to in-frame clones and leaves out a portion. Seen here are approximately 110,000 clones, over 65% observed once, and the top ten hold around 0.9%. The specimen was peripheral blood. These receptors came from a human donor with acute or convalescent COVID-19. The donor label of this sample is uncertain.

The chain has TRBV7-2 and TRBJ2-1; no firm D call. Looked up from germline, CDR1 is SGHTA and CDR2 is FQGNSA. The ends were cut back, 2 bases at V and 1 base at J, with 12 bases in the middle. The CDR3 loop spans 16 amino acids. The CDR3 spells CASSLQARSSYNEQFF. In nucleotides, the CDR3 is TGTGCCAGCAGCTTACAAGCGAGAAGTTCCTACAATGAGCAGTTCTTC.

V and J are TRBV5-4 and TRBJ2-3; 12 positions match TRBD2. V lost 4 bases to trimming and J lost 6 bases; unmatched junction nucleotides: 6. Per germline, CDR1 SGHNT and CDR2 YYREEE (reference sequence). The CDR3 totals 15 residues. CDR3 coding DNA: TGTGCCAGCAGCGACCTAGCGGGGGGGCGGGATACGCAGTATTTT. As protein: CASSDLAGGRDTQYF.

This clone was seen more than once but under ten times. The chain has TRBV3-1 (or the pseudogene TRBV3-2) and TRBJ2-1; 13 nucleotides line up with TRBD2. The junction had 6 bases not matched to a gene; V was cut back by 4 bases and J by 9 bases. CDR1 LGHDT and CDR2 YNNKEL come from the germline V gene (reference sequence). The CDR3 is 15 residues long. The CDR3 region is CASSPGLAGVGEQFF. The CDR3 DNA reads as TGTGCCAGCAGCCCTGGACTAGCGGGGGTTGGTGAGCAGTTCTTC.

This clone was picked up one time. This chain links TRBV3-1 (or the pseudogene TRBV3-2) with TRBJ1-4; D remains ambiguous. The CDR3 length is 16 residues. Trimming left V 3 bases short and J 0 bases short, with 11 bases between. The germline V gene encodes CDR1 LGHDT and CDR2 YNNKEL (reference sequence). CDR3 DNA: TGTGCCAGCAGCCACAAAGGAAGCGCAACTAATGAAAAACTGTTTTTT. Translated: CASSHKGSATNEKLFF.

This clone was recorded a few times. The V and J genes are TRBV30 and TRBJ1-4; 9 nucleotides agree with TRBD1. Germline V gives CDR1 GTSNPN, CDR2 SVGIG (reference sequence). The V segment lost 0 bases and the J segment 8 bases; nucleotides outside the gene matches: 7. The CDR3 sequence is 15 residues long. CDR3 sequence reads: CAWSVLGTGREKLFF. DNA of the CDR3: TGTGCCTGGAGTGTACTCGGGACAGGGAGAGAAAAACTGTTTTTT.

The chain links TRBV5-1 to TRBJ2-7, with TRBD1 matching over 9 bases. Losses at the gene ends were 2 bases for V and 4 bases for J; bases not matched to a gene: 10. The length of the CDR3 is 16 residues. Germline values: CDR1 SGHRS, CDR2 YFSETQ. The DNA of the CDR3 is TGCGCCAGCAGCTTCAACTCCGGGACAGGGAGATACGAGCAGTACTTC. It specifies CASSFNSGTGRYEQYF.